This TCR beta chain came from a study of cytomegalovirus exposure and HLA in healthy donors. Study results and limitations: There were a few CMV-associated chains whose specificity for CMV antigens was confirmed in vitro. Per published reports, the classifier diagnosed cytomegalovirus status with high specificity and sensitivity. The authors listed some 150 TCR beta chains as cytomegalovirus-associated.

V shed 0 bases and J shed 0 bases, with 4 bases lying between them. This CDR3 is 15 amino acids long. Germline V gene sequence: CDR1 SGHRS, CDR2 YFSETQ. The study drew the donors from its approximately 110-subject validation cohort, separate from the roughly 670-subject first cohort. TCRdb's table, derived via immunoSEQ multiplex PCR, lists solely in-frame clones and lacks some. Counted here are some 330,000 clones, roughly 88% occurring once; the ten biggest clones make up about 0.8%. About this clone: Its target is unknown.

The chain is built from TRBV5-1 and TRBJ2-6; D unresolved. Sequenced sample: PBMCs. The sequence derives from a woman between 18 and 30 years old in good health and CMV-seronegative. The CDR3, as DNA: TGCGCCAGCAGCTTGGGAGGCTCTGGGGCCAACGTCCTGACTTTC. Translating gives CASSLGGSGANVLTF.